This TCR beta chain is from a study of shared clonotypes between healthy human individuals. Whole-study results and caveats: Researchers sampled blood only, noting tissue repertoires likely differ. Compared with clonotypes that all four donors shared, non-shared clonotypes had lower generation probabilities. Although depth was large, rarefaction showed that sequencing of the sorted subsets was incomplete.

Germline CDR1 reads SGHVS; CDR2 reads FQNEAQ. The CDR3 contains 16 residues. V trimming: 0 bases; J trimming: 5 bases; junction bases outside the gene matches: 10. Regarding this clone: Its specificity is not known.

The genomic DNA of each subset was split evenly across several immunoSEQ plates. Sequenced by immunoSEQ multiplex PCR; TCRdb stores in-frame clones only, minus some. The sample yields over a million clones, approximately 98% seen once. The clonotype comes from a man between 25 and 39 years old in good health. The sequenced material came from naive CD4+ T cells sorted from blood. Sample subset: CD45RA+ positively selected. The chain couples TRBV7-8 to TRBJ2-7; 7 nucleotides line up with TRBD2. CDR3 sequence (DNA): TGTGCCAGCAGCTTAGCGGGAGGGGTTTCTCCCCACGAGCAGTACTTC. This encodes CASSLAGGVSPHEQYF.